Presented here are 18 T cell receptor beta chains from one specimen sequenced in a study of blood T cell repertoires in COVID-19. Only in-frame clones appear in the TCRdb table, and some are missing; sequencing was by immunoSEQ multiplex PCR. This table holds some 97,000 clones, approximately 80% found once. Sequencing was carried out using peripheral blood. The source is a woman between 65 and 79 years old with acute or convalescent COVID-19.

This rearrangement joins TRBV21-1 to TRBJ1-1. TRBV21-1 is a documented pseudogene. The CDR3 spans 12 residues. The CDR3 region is CASSSRGIGAFF. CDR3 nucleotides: TGTGCCAGCAGCTCTCGGGGGATTGGAGCTTTCTTT.

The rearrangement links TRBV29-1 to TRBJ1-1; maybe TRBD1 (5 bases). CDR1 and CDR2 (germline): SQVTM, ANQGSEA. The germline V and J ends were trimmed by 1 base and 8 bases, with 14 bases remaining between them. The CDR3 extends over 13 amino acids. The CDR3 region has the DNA TGCAGCGTTGAAGGTGCACAGGCAAAAGAAGCTTTCTTT. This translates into CSVEGAQAKEAFF.

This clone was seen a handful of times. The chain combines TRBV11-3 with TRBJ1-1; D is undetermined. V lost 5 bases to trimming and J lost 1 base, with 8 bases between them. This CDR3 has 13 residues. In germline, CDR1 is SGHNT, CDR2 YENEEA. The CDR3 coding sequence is TGTGCCAGCAGCCTCCTACGGAACACTGAAGCTTTCTTT. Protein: CASSLLRNTEAFF.

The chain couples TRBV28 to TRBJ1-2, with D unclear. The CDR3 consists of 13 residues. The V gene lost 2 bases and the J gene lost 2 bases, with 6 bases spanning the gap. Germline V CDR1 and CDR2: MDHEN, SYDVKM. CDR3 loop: CASSLSKNYGYTF. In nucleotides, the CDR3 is TGTGCCAGCAGTTTAAGCAAGAACTATGGCTACACCTTC.

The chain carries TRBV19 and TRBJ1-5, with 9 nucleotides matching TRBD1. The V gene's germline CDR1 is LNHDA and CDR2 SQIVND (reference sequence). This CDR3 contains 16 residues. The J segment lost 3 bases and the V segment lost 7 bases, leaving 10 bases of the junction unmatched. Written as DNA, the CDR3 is TGTGCCAGTACTTTAGGGGGACAGGGAATCAATCAGCCCCAGCATTTT. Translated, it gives CASTLGGQGINQPQHF.

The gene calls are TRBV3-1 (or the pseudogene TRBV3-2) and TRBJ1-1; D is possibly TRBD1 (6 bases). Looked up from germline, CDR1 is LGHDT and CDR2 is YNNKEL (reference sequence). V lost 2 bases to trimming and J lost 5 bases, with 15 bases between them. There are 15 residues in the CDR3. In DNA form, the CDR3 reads TGTGCCAGCAGCCAAAGCATCAGGGGAAAGACTGAAGCTTTCTTT. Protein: CASSQSIRGKTEAFF.

The CDR3 coding sequence is TGTGCCAGCAGCTTAAGATCAGGGCGCGACTCCTACGAGCAGTACGTC. Its protein product is CASSLRSGRDSYEQYV. The chain uses TRBV11-2 and TRBJ2-7; D may be TRBD1 (5 bases). CDR1 and CDR2 from the germline V gene are SGHAT and FQNNGV. Deletions cut 2 bases from V and 0 bases from J, with 14 bases between. The CDR3 extends over 16 amino acids.

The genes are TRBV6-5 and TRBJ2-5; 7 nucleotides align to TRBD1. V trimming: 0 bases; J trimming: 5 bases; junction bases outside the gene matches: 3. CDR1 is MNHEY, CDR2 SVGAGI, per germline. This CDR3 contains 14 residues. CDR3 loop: CASSYSTGRETQYF. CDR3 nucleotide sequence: TGTGCCAGCAGTTACTCGACAGGGCGGGAGACCCAGTACTTC.

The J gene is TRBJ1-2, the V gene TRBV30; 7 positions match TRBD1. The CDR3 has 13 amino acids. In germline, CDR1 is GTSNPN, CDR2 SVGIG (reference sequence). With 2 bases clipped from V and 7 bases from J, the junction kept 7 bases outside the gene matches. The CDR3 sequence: CAWSTQGVGGYTF. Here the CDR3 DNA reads TGTGCCTGGAGTACCCAGGGGGTGGGTGGCTACACCTTC.

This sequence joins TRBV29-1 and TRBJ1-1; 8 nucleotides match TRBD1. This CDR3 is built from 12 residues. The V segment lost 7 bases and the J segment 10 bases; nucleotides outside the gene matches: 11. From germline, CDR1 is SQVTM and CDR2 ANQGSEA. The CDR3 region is CSELTGENLAFF. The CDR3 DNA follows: TGCAGCGAATTGACAGGGGAAAATTTAGCTTTCTTT.

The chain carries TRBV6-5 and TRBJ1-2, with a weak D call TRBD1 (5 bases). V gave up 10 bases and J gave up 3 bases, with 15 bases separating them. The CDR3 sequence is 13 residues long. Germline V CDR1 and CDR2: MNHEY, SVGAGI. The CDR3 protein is CATGGGGYYGYTF. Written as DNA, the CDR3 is TGTGCCACTGGGGGAGGCGGGTACTATGGCTACACCTTC.

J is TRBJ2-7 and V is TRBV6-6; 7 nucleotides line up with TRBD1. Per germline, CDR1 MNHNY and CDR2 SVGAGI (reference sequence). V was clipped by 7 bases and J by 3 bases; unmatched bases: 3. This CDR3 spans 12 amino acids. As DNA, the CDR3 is TGTGCCAGCAACACAGGGGACTACGAGCAGTACGTC. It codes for CASNTGDYEQYV.

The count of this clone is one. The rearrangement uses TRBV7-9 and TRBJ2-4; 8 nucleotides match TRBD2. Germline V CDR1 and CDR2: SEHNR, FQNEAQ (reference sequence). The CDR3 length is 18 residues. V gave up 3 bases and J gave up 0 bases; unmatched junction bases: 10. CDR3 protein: CASSFSGDPSLAKNIQYF. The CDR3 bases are TGTGCCAGCAGCTTTAGCGGGGACCCCTCCCTAGCCAAAAACATTCAGTACTTC.

The CDR3 sequence is CASSWPGGNQPQHF. For the CDR3, the DNA is TGTGCCAGCAGTTGGCCGGGGGGCAATCAGCCCCAGCATTTT. This chain connects TRBV28 to TRBJ1-5, with D tentatively TRBD1 (5 bases). This CDR3 spans 14 amino acids. CDR1 MDHEN and CDR2 SYDVKM come from the germline V gene. Trimming removed 4 bases at V and 2 bases at J, with 9 bases between. Variable domain in full (rest from reference TRBV28 and TRBJ1-5): DVKVTQSSRYLVKRTGEKVFLECVQDMDHENMFWYRQDPGLGLRLIYFSYDVKMKEKGDIPEGYSVSREKKERFSLILESASTNQTSMYLCASSWPGGNQPQHFGDGTRLSIL.

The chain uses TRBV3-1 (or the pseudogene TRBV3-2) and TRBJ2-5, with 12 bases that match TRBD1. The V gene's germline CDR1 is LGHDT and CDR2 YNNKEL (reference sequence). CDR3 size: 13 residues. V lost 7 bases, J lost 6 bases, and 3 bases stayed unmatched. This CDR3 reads CASKGQGAKTQYF. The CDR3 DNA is TGTGCCAGCAAGGGACAGGGGGCAAAGACCCAGTACTTC.

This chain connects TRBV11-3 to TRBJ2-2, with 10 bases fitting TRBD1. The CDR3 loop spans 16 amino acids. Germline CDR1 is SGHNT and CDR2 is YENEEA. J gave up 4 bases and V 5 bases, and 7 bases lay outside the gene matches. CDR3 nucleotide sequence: TGTGCCAGCAGCGGACAGGGGGAGCGCGGCACCGGGGAGCTGTTTTTT. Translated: CASSGQGERGTGELFF.

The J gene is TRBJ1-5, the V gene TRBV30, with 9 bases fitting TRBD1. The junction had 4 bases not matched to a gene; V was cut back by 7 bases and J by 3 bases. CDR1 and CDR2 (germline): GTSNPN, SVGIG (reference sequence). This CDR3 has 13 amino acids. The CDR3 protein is CAYTGGYNQPQHF. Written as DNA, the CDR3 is TGTGCCTATACAGGGGGCTACAATCAGCCCCAGCATTTT.

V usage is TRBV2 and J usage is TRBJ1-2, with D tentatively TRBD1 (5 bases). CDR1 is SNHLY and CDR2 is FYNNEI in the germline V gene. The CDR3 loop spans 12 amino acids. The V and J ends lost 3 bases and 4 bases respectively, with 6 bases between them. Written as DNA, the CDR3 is TGTGCCAGCAGTGACAGGGCCTATGGCTACACCTTC. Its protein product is CASSDRAYGYTF.